The rows below give T cell receptor beta chains drawn from one sample of a study of cytomegalovirus exposure and HLA in healthy donors. TCRdb keeps only in-frame clones here, not all; method: immunoSEQ multiplex PCR. The repertoire includes 150,000 to 180,000 clones, roughly 80% of them detected once, and 3% to 4% sits in the top ten. The sequenced material came from PBMCs. These receptors originate from a woman aged 40 to 55 in good health and CMV-seronegative. Both conserved end residues are part of each CDR3. D genes are given only for firm matches. Where a row states a size, it is once, few, many or the class of an expanded clone; other rows omit it.

clone size: .
V gene: TRBV18
D gene: TRBD1
J gene: TRBJ2-5
CDR3 DNA: TGTGCCAGCTCACCGGGACAGCAAGAGACCCAGTACTTC
CDR3 protein: CASSPGQQETQYF

clone size: few
V gene: TRBV28
D gene: .
J gene: TRBJ2-7
CDR3 DNA: TGTGCCAGCAGTCCTCCGCGGGGCGGGGCTCACGAGCAGTACTTC
CDR3 protein: CASSPPRGGAHEQYF

clone size: .
V gene: TRBV5-6
D gene: .
J gene: TRBJ2-3
CDR3 DNA: TGTGCCAGCAGCGCTTCAGGGGATACGCAGTATTTT
CDR3 protein: CASSASGDTQYF

clone size: .
V gene: TRBV28
D gene: TRBD1
J gene: TRBJ1-4
CDR3 DNA: TGTGCCAGCAGTTTAGGGACAGGGGGTGAAAAACTGTTTTTT
CDR3 protein: CASSLGTGGEKLFF

clone size: .
V gene: TRBV30
D gene: TRBD2
J gene: TRBJ2-1
CDR3 DNA: TGTGCCTGGACTAGCGGGAGAATGAATGAGCAGTTCTTC
CDR3 protein: CAWTSGRMNEQFF

clone size: few
V gene: TRBV4-1
D gene: .
J gene: TRBJ1-4
CDR3 DNA: TGCGCCAGCAGCCAAGACCGGATCCGGAGTGAAAAACTGTTTTTT
CDR3 protein: CASSQDRIRSEKLFF

clone size: .
V gene: TRBV19
D gene: TRBD1
J gene: TRBJ1-2
CDR3 DNA: TGTGCCAGTAGTATAGGACCCGCCGGGACAGGGAATGGCTACACCTTC
CDR3 protein: CASSIGPAGTGNGYTF

clone size: .
V gene: TRBV4-1
D gene: .
J gene: TRBJ2-7
CDR3 DNA: TGCGCCAGCAGCCAGCTGGGGGGATCGATCAACGAGCAGTACTTC
CDR3 protein: CASSQLGGSINEQYF

clone size: .
V gene: TRBV29-1
D gene: TRBD1
J gene: TRBJ2-5
CDR3 DNA: TGCAGCGCGTGGACAGGGGCGGAACCCGCGACCCAGTACTTC
CDR3 protein: CSAWTGAEPATQYF

clone size: .
V gene: TRBV5-1
D gene: .
J gene: TRBJ2-7
CDR3 DNA: TGCGCCAGCAGCTTGGGACAGGCGCTAGGGGAGCAGTACTTC
CDR3 protein: CASSLGQALGEQYF

clone size: .
V gene: TRBV7-9
D gene: .
J gene: TRBJ1-2
CDR3 DNA: TGTGCCAGCAGCTTAGGGCATGGGGGGACGGCGGGCTACACCTTC
CDR3 protein: CASSLGHGGTAGYTF

clone size: .
V gene: TRBV5-4
D gene: .
J gene: TRBJ1-5
CDR3 DNA: TGTGCCAGCAGCTCCGAACTCAATCAGCCCCAGCATTTT
CDR3 protein: CASSSELNQPQHF

clone size: .
V gene: TRBV7-9
D gene: TRBD2
J gene: TRBJ2-5
CDR3 DNA: TGTGCCAGCAGTTCTAGCGGGGGGGCCGGGGAGACCCAGTACTTC
CDR3 protein: CASSSSGGAGETQYF

clone size: .
V gene: TRBV5-6
D gene: .
J gene: TRBJ2-1
CDR3 DNA: TGTGCCAGCAGCCACGACGCCGGGGGTATTGATGAGCAGTTCTTC
CDR3 protein: CASSHDAGGIDEQFF

clone size: few
V gene: TRBV5-1
D gene: TRBD1
J gene: TRBJ2-7
CDR3 DNA: TGCGCCAGCAGCTTGGAACAGGGGATTGGCGAGCAGTACTTC
CDR3 protein: CASSLEQGIGEQYF

clone size: .
V gene: TRBV7-8
D gene: .
J gene: TRBJ2-5
CDR3 DNA: TGTGCCAGCAGCTTAGTGCCGGGGACTTACGGGGAGGAGACCCAGTACTTC
CDR3 protein: CASSLVPGTYGEETQYF

clone size: .
V gene: TRBV10-3
D gene: .
J gene: TRBJ2-3
CDR3 DNA: TGTGCCATTTCGGGCGGGATAGGGACAGATACGCAGTATTTT
CDR3 protein: CAISGGIGTDTQYF

clone size: .
V gene: TRBV14
D gene: .
J gene: TRBJ1-2
CDR3 DNA: TGTGCCAGCAGCCAAATCCGGGGAAACTATGGCTACACCTTC
CDR3 protein: CASSQIRGNYGYTF

clone size: .
V gene: TRBV7-8
D gene: TRBD1
J gene: TRBJ1-2
CDR3 DNA: TGTGCCAGCAGCCCGGACAGGGGTCCAGAAGAGTATGGCTACACCTTC
CDR3 protein: CASSPDRGPEEYGYTF

clone size: .
V gene: TRBV10-1
D gene: TRBD1
J gene: TRBJ1-5
CDR3 DNA: TGCGCCAGCAGCCCCCGCGTGACAGGGCCTGCAGGAGACGATCAGCCCCAGCATTTT
CDR3 protein: CASSPRVTGPAGDDQPQHF

clone size: .
V gene: TRBV2
D gene: .
J gene: TRBJ1-5
CDR3 DNA: TGTGCCAGCACCTTGAGGGTCCCCAATCAGCCCCAGCATTTT
CDR3 protein: CASTLRVPNQPQHF

clone size: .
V gene: TRBV6-6
D gene: .
J gene: TRBJ1-1
CDR3 DNA: TGTGCCAGCAGTTACCCGGGTTTTAACACTGAAGCTTTCTTT
CDR3 protein: CASSYPGFNTEAFF

clone size: few
V gene: TRBV5-1
D gene: .
J gene: TRBJ2-7
CDR3 DNA: TGCGCCAGCAGCTCCTCCTCGGGGTTAGGCTCCTACGAGCAGTACTTC
CDR3 protein: CASSSSSGLGSYEQYF

clone size: .
V gene: TRBV2
D gene: .
J gene: TRBJ1-6
CDR3 DNA: TGTGCCAGCAGTTTGACAGGACCTAATTCACCCCTCCACTTT
CDR3 protein: CASSLTGPNSPLHF

clone size: once
V gene: TRBV7-2
D gene: TRBD2
J gene: TRBJ2-1
CDR3 DNA: TGTGCCAGCAGCCCCGGGACTAGGAATGAGCAGTTCTTC
CDR3 protein: CASSPGTRNEQFF

clone size: once
V gene: TRBV4-2
D gene: .
J gene: TRBJ2-1
CDR3 DNA: TGTGCCAGCAGCCAAGATAGGGGGGGGCGGCTAGCCATCTCCTACAATGAGCAGTTCTTC
CDR3 protein: CASSQDRGGRLAISYNEQFF

clone size: few
V gene: TRBV7-2
D gene: .
J gene: TRBJ2-1
CDR3 DNA: TGTGCCAGCAGCTTAAGATTACTCGATGAGCAGTTCTTC
CDR3 protein: CASSLRLLDEQFF

clone size: .
V gene: TRBV7-9
D gene: .
J gene: TRBJ2-7
CDR3 DNA: TGTGCCAGCAGCCCGACATCGGGAGAGCAGTACTTC
CDR3 protein: CASSPTSGEQYF

clone size: .
V gene: TRBV28
D gene: .
J gene: TRBJ1-1
CDR3 DNA: TGTGCCAGCAGTTTGGGCACGGACAGTGTGAACACTGAAGCTTTCTTT
CDR3 protein: CASSLGTDSVNTEAFF

clone size: .
V gene: TRBV2
D gene: TRBD1
J gene: TRBJ2-7
CDR3 DNA: TGTGCCAGCAGTGAGAGACAGGGGGGGTATTACGAGCAGTACTTC
CDR3 protein: CASSERQGGYYEQYF

clone size: .
V gene: TRBV7-2
D gene: TRBD1
J gene: TRBJ2-7
CDR3 DNA: TGTGCCAGCAGCTCCGACAGGGGGCGCGGCGAGCAGTACTTC
CDR3 protein: CASSSDRGRGEQYF

clone size: .
V gene: TRBV27
D gene: .
J gene: TRBJ2-1
CDR3 DNA: TGTGCCAGCAGCGCAGGGATGGGAGGTCATGAGCAGTTCTTC
CDR3 protein: CASSAGMGGHEQFF

clone size: .
V gene: TRBV7-9
D gene: .
J gene: TRBJ1-1
CDR3 DNA: TGTGCCAGCAGCTTTGGGCAGTTGAACACTGAAGCTTTCTTT
CDR3 protein: CASSFGQLNTEAFF

clone size: .
V gene: TRBV5-1
D gene: TRBD2
J gene: TRBJ2-3
CDR3 DNA: TGCGCCAGCAGCGTCGGACTAGACACAGATACGCAGTATTTT
CDR3 protein: CASSVGLDTDTQYF

clone size: once
V gene: TRBV6-1
D gene: .
J gene: TRBJ2-3
CDR3 DNA: TGTGCCAGCAGTGGACAGGCATGGGGAGATACGCAGTATTTT
CDR3 protein: CASSGQAWGDTQYF

clone size: .
V gene: TRBV2
D gene: TRBD2
J gene: TRBJ2-3
CDR3 DNA: TGTGCCAGTGAGGGCAGGGCGAGCGGGAGGAGGGGCACGCAGTATTTT
CDR3 protein: CASEGRASGRRGTQYF

clone size: .
V gene: TRBV5-4
D gene: .
J gene: TRBJ2-7
CDR3 DNA: TGTGCCAGCAGCTCACTGACCACCTCGAGGTACGAGCAGTACTTC
CDR3 protein: CASSSLTTSRYEQYF

clone size: .
V gene: TRBV4-1
D gene: .
J gene: TRBJ2-3
CDR3 DNA: TGCGCCAGCAGCCCTTACGGGGTTACCACAGATACGCAGTATTTT
CDR3 protein: CASSPYGVTTDTQYF

clone size: .
V gene: TRBV10-2
D gene: TRBD2
J gene: TRBJ2-3
CDR3 DNA: TGCGCCGCCGATCCAGAGGGACTAGCGGGAGTCGGCACAGATACGCAGTATTTT
CDR3 protein: CAADPEGLAGVGTDTQYF

clone size: .
V gene: TRBV5-1
D gene: TRBD1
J gene: TRBJ2-7
CDR3 DNA: TGCGCCAGCAGCACGGGACAGGAAGACGCCTACGAGCAGTACTTC
CDR3 protein: CASSTGQEDAYEQYF

clone size: .
V gene: TRBV29-1
D gene: TRBD2
J gene: TRBJ2-7
CDR3 DNA: TGCAGCGCCCGACGGGACTACTCCTACGAGCAGTACTTC
CDR3 protein: CSARRDYSYEQYF

clone size: .
V gene: TRBV7-9
D gene: TRBD1
J gene: TRBJ2-7
CDR3 DNA: TGTGCCAGCAGCCCGGGACAGAACCTCTACGAGCAGTACTTC
CDR3 protein: CASSPGQNLYEQYF

clone size: .
V gene: TRBV19
D gene: .
J gene: TRBJ2-2
CDR3 DNA: TGTGCCAGTAGTATCTCCACCGGGGAGCTGTTTTTT
CDR3 protein: CASSISTGELFF

clone size: .
V gene: TRBV28
D gene: .
J gene: TRBJ1-1
CDR3 DNA: TGTGCCAGCAGTCCTACACCGGGACAACTGAACACTGAAGCTTTCTTT
CDR3 protein: CASSPTPGQLNTEAFF

clone size: .
V gene: TRBV6-5
D gene: .
J gene: TRBJ1-4
CDR3 DNA: TGTGCCAGCAGTCAAACAGGGTACCTGAATGAAAAACTGTTTTTT
CDR3 protein: CASSQTGYLNEKLFF